This T cell receptor (beta chain) was found in a study of blood T cells in healthy people across ages. Study-wide context: Capturing about one barcoded beta molecule per two T cells was achieved by template switching.

Whole-study findings and limits: Investigators viewed diversity estimates from one million T cells as underestimates, the study reported. In older individuals, TCR beta diversity per million T cells was lower, falling roughly linearly with age. Fewer expanded clones and more diversity marked long-lived versus aged donors.

The trim removed 4 bases at V and 6 bases at J, leaving 9 bases unmatched. Germline CDR1 and CDR2: SGHTA and FQGNSA. The CDR3 covers 17 residues. A J-beta primer mix and a sample-barcoded 5' primer were used in a second PCR of roughly 7 to 12 cycles. MiXCR, applied by TCRdb to the 5' RACE reads, yields one record per CDR3 protein. The data contain around 1.1 million distinct CDR3 sequences, under 40% of them seen just once; the ten biggest clones take up about an eighth. This clonotype has only a few counts. Its antigen is not identified. Material for sequencing was blood. The receptor's source is a man younger than 35 in good health. The chain is built from TRBV7-2 and TRBJ2-3; 14 bases align to TRBD2. The CDR3 nucleotides are TGTGCCAGCAGCTCGCCGACTAGCGGGGGGGCCAGGGATACGCAGTATTTT. Amino acids: CASSSPTSGGARDTQYF.